Presented here are 25 T cell receptor beta chains from one specimen sequenced in a study of CD8+ T cells in alopecia areata. RNA extraction was followed by reverse transcription into cDNA, which acted as the sequencing template. Some clones are missing from TCRdb's copy, which holds only in-frame ones; the method was immunoSEQ multiplex PCR. The sample has approximately 180,000 clones, roughly 66% seen once. Treatment given: oral pan-JAK inhibitor, 5-10 mg twice daily. Sequencing used CD4+ T cells sorted from blood, obtained at week 24, from a patient treated with tofacitinib. The source is a human donor with alopecia areata.

The rearrangement uses TRBV9 and TRBJ2-2, with TRBD2 identical over 7 bases. Germline CDR1 SGDLS, CDR2 YYNGEE. The ends lost 0 bases at V and 5 bases at J; junction bases unmatched: 1. CDR3 length: 14 amino acids. The CDR3 sequence is CASSVEGGTGELFF. CDR3 in DNA: TGTGCCAGCAGCGTAGAGGGAGGGACCGGGGAGCTGTTTTTT.

The rearrangement joins TRBV6-6 to TRBJ2-3; 7 nucleotides match TRBD1. Looked up from germline, CDR1 is MNHNY and CDR2 is SVGAGI (reference sequence). The junction had 6 bases not matched to a gene; V was cut back by 6 bases and J by 3 bases. The CDR3 totals 14 residues. CDR3 sequence (DNA): TGTGCCAGCAGCCAGACAGGGACGACAGATACGCAGTATTTT. Residues: CASSQTGTTDTQYF.

The rearrangement uses TRBV29-1 and TRBJ2-3; no clear D. V was trimmed by 4 bases and J by 5 bases, leaving 1 base between them. The CDR3 runs 9 residues. From germline, CDR1 is SQVTM and CDR2 ANQGSEA. CDR3: CSVGDTQYF. CDR3 in DNA: TGCAGCGTTGGAGATACGCAGTATTTT.

The genes are TRBV29-1 and TRBJ2-1; D might be TRBD1 (5 bases). The CDR3 has 13 residues. CDR1 and CDR2 from the germline V gene are SQVTM and ANQGSEA. Trimming left V 4 bases short and J 4 bases short, with 11 bases between. DNA for the CDR3: TGCAGCGTTGGACAGCTAACTTACAATGAGCAGTTCTTC. Translation: CSVGQLTYNEQFF.

CDR3 DNA sequence: TGTGCCAGTAGTGGGGGACAGGGGGACTACGAGCAGTACTTC. Translated, it gives CASSGGQGDYEQYF. This chain links TRBV19 with TRBJ2-7; 11 nucleotides line up with TRBD1. CDR3 size: 14 residues. Germline CDR1 reads LNHDA; CDR2 reads SQIVND (reference sequence). Losses at the gene ends were 5 bases for V and 3 bases for J; bases not matched to a gene: 3.

In its sample, this clone was seen once. The chain is built from TRBV4-3 and TRBJ2-5; tentatively, D is TRBD2 (6 bases). Per the germline V gene, CDR1 is LGHNA and CDR2 is YSLEER. This CDR3 is built from 15 residues. The V end lost 0 bases, the J end lost 1 base, and 9 bases lay between the germline ends. The CDR3 DNA is TGCGCCAGCAGCCAAGAGAAGCGGGCCCAAGAGACCCAGTACTTC. It codes for CASSQEKRAQETQYF.

The J gene is TRBJ2-3, the V gene TRBV28, with 7 nucleotides matching TRBD1. CDR1 is MDHEN, CDR2 SYDVKM, per germline. The CDR3 sequence is 15 residues long. V was pared by 0 bases and J by 0 bases, with 0 bases of the junction left unmatched. The CDR3 nucleotides are TGTGCCAGCAGTTTATGGGACAGGAGCACAGATACGCAGTATTTT. It is translated as CASSLWDRSTDTQYF.

The CDR3 DNA is TGCGCCAGCAGCCAGGAGACAGGGGCGGTCAATCAGCCCCAGCATTTT. Translating gives CASSQETGAVNQPQHF. The rearrangement uses TRBV4-3 and TRBJ1-5; TRBD1 agrees at 8 bases. This CDR3 is 16 amino acids long. V lost 3 bases, J lost 3 bases, and 7 bases stayed unmatched. CDR1 LGHNA and CDR2 YSLEER come from the germline V gene.

This clone showed up many times. The chain carries TRBV29-1 and TRBJ1-1; a possible D gene is TRBD1 (5 bases). This CDR3 is 14 amino acids long. V was pared by 4 bases and J by 5 bases, with 17 bases between. Germline V CDR1 and CDR2: SQVTM, ANQGSEA. The CDR3 nucleotides are TGCAGCGTTGCTAACCAAATACAGGCGACTGAAGCTTTCTTT. This encodes CSVANQIQATEAFF.

The V and J genes are TRBV7-2 and TRBJ1-2, with no clear D. Germline V gene sequence: CDR1 SGHTA, CDR2 FQGNSA. The CDR3 runs to 13 residues. Trimming took off 1 base at V and 6 bases at J, with 9 bases between the two ends. CDR3 loop: CASSLVTLDGYTF. The CDR3, as DNA: TGTGCCAGCAGCTTAGTGACCCTGGATGGCTACACCTTC.

The chain joins TRBV7-2 to TRBJ1-1; possibly TRBD1 for D (5 bases). This CDR3 comprises 15 residues. The V end was cut by 5 bases, the J end by 4 bases, with 17 bases between. Germline values: CDR1 SGHTA, CDR2 FQGNSA. CDR3 DNA sequence: TGTGCCAGCAGCCCGGGACTCCCCACGAGCACTGAAGCTTTCTTT. Amino acid sequence: CASSPGLPTSTEAFF.

This clone was found a few times. The CDR3 bases are TGTGCCACCAGCAGAGATGGGGGGCCCGGAAACACCATATATTTT. Translating it yields CATSRDGGPGNTIYF. V and J are TRBV15 and TRBJ1-3; a possible D gene is TRBD1 (6 bases). V was cut by 0 bases and J by 4 bases, with 10 bases left in between. The CDR3 spans 15 residues. Germline CDR1 and CDR2: LNHNV and YYDKDF (reference sequence).

The rearrangement links TRBV12-5 to TRBJ2-1; no firm D call. The CDR3 totals 12 residues. Between the trimmed V and J ends, which lost 0 bases and 6 bases, there was a span of 3 bases. The germline CDR1 and CDR2 sequences are LGHNT and FRNRAP. The CDR3 DNA reads TGTGCTAGTGGTTTGGTACGCAATGAGCAGTTCTTC. Amino acids: CASGLVRNEQFF. Using reference TRBV12-5 and TRBJ2-1 for the parts outside the CDR3, the full variable domain is DARVTQTPRHKVTEMGQEVTMRCQPILGHNTVFWYRQTMMQGLELLAYFRNRAPLDDSGMPKDRFSAEMPDATLATLKIQPSEPRDSAVYFCASGLVRNEQFFGPGTRLTVL.

The chain joins TRBV29-1 to TRBJ1-5; 7 nucleotides align to TRBD1. CDR1 is SQVTM and CDR2 is ANQGSEA in the germline V gene. This CDR3 spans 13 amino acids. Unmatched junction bases numbered 4, after V lost 4 bases and J lost 4 bases. CDR3 in amino acids: CSVVGTENQPQHF. The CDR3 DNA is TGCAGCGTTGTTGGGACAGAAAATCAGCCCCAGCATTTT.

This clone has a single count. The rearrangement links TRBV25-1 to TRBJ1-2, with D perhaps matching TRBD1 (6 bases). Trimming took off 1 base at V and 5 bases at J, with 20 bases between the two ends. The CDR3 has 17 amino acids. Germline V lookup: CDR1 MGHDK, CDR2 SYGVNS. As DNA, the CDR3 is TGTGCCAGCAGTGAATCCACCGGGCAGGGGAAATTGTATGGCTACACCTTC. This gives the protein CASSESTGQGKLYGYTF.

The J gene is TRBJ1-5, the V gene TRBV30; 10 bases line up with TRBD1. This CDR3 contains 14 residues. V lost 2 bases to trimming and J lost 7 bases; unmatched junction nucleotides: 5. The V gene's germline CDR1 is GTSNPN and CDR2 SVGIG (reference sequence). CDR3: CAWSPGQGTQPQHF. As DNA, the CDR3 is TGTGCCTGGAGTCCGGGACAGGGGACCCAGCCCCAGCATTTT.

V and J are TRBV25-1 and TRBJ1-2; a weak D match, TRBD1 (6 bases). The CDR3 has 14 residues. From germline, CDR1 is MGHDK and CDR2 SYGVNS. V lost 2 bases and J 8 bases, leaving 15 bases between the germline ends. CDR3 residues: CASSETGSSDGYTF. The CDR3 nucleotides read TGTGCCAGCAGTGAAACAGGGTCTTCCGACGGCTACACCTTC.

The V and J genes are TRBV5-1 and TRBJ2-1, with 10 bases matching TRBD1. Germline V gene sequence: CDR1 SGHRS, CDR2 YFSETQ. V lost 2 bases to trimming and J lost 13 bases; unmatched junction nucleotides: 12. The CDR3 contains 15 residues. As DNA, the CDR3 is TGCGCCAGCAGCTTCTTGGGGACAGGGGCAGAACATCAGTTCTTC. This codes for CASSFLGTGAEHQFF.

In DNA form, the CDR3 reads TGTGCCAGCAGCCCTGGGGGCAGGGGGCGGAATAATGAGCAGTTCTTC. Its protein is CASSPGGRGRNNEQFF. The rearrangement uses TRBV7-2 and TRBJ2-1; 8 bases fit TRBD1. The CDR3 loop spans 16 amino acids. J lost 7 bases, V lost 5 bases, and 13 bases had no gene match. CDR1 is SGHTA, CDR2 FQGNSA, per germline. The variable domain in full, completed from reference TRBV7-2 and TRBJ2-1, reads GAGVSQSPSNKVTEKGKDVELRCDPISGHTALYWYRQSLGQGLEFLIYFQGNSAPDKSGLPSDRFSAERTGGSVSTLTIQRTQQEDSAVYLCASSPGGRGRNNEQFFGPGTRLTVL.

The rearrangement uses TRBV19 and TRBJ2-2; the D gene is possibly TRBD1 (6 bases). The CDR3 length is 17 residues. Per the germline V gene, CDR1 is LNHDA and CDR2 is SQIVND (reference sequence). V lost 5 bases and J lost 2, with 18 bases in between. The CDR3 region has the DNA TGTGCCAGTAGTCAACAGGGATGGCGGTCTAACACCGGGGAGCTGTTTTTT. It yields the protein CASSQQGWRSNTGELFF.

This chain connects TRBV15 to TRBJ2-3; the D is unclear. The CDR3 runs 14 residues. V lost 2 bases and J 0 bases, leaving 6 bases between the germline ends. The germline gives CDR1 LNHNV, CDR2 YYDKDF (reference sequence). The CDR3 sequence: CATSRPSSTDTQYF. The CDR3 nucleotides are TGTGCCACCAGCAGACCTTCTAGCACAGATACGCAGTATTTT.

The CDR3 DNA is TGCAGCGCCGAGGGAGGGACCAACTATGGCTACACCTTC. This translates into CSAEGGTNYGYTF. J is TRBJ1-2 and V is TRBV29-1; D may be TRBD1 (5 bases). Trimming shortened V by 7 bases and J by 2 bases, and 14 bases separated the two germline ends. The CDR3 runs 13 residues. Germline lookup yields CDR1 SQVTM and CDR2 ANQGSEA.

The rearrangement uses TRBV29-1 and TRBJ2-5; D is undetermined. Germline-derived CDR1 and CDR2 are SQVTM and ANQGSEA. The V end lost 6 bases, the J end lost 4 bases, and 9 bases lay between the germline ends. The CDR3 loop spans 11 amino acids. The CDR3 DNA reads as TGCAGCGTGCAGGACGGAGAGACCCAGTACTTC. Translation: CSVQDGETQYF.

This chain uses TRBV7-6 with TRBJ1-3; 7 bases match TRBD1. Germline V gives CDR1 SGHVS, CDR2 FNYEAQ. The ends lost 5 bases at V and 2 bases at J; junction bases unmatched: 6. This CDR3 region has 15 residues. CDR3 nucleotides: TGTGCCAGCAGCCGACAGGGAAGCACTGGAAACACCATATATTTT. Translation gives CASSRQGSTGNTIYF.

This clone occurred once. This chain joins TRBV5-6 and TRBJ1-1; a weak D match, TRBD1 (6 bases). Trimming cost V 5 bases and J 0 bases, with 11 bases left between them. The CDR3 runs to 14 residues. Germline V gives CDR1 SGHDT, CDR2 YYEEEE. The CDR3 DNA sequence: TGTGCCAGCAGTCACGACAGGCTGAACACTGAAGCTTTCTTT. Protein sequence: CASSHDRLNTEAFF.